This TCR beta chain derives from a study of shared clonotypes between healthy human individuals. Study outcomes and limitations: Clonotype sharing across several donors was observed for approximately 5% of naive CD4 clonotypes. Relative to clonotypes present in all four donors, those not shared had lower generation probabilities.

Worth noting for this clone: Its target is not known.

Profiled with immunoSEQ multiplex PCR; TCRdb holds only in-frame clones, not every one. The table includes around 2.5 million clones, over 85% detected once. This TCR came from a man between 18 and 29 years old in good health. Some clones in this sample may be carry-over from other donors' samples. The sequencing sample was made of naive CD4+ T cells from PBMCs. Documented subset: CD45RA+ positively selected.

The CDR3 sequence is CASRGGEGYQPQHF. In DNA form, the CDR3 reads TGTGCCAGCAGAGGGGGGGAGGGTTATCAGCCCCAGCATTTT. V and J are TRBV2 and TRBJ1-5; maybe TRBD1 (6 bases). The CDR3 extends over 14 amino acids. V shed 6 bases and J shed 5 bases, with 14 bases lying between them. From germline, CDR1 is SNHLY and CDR2 FYNNEI.